This T cell receptor (beta chain) comes out of a study of CD8+CD57+ T cells in acquired aplastic anemia. The overall study: Mean yield of DNA from sorted CD4+ and CD8+ cells was around 3 ug. Study observations and caveats: Between patients and controls, approximately 29 CD8+ CDR3 sequences were found in common. Patients versus controls showed no significant CD8+ Simpson's diversity difference.

Investigators profiled TCR beta VDJ and CDR3 from genomic DNA template. TCRdb reprocessed the reads via MiXCR and lists one record per CDR3 protein. This table has around 200,000 distinct CDR3 sequences, roughly 56% appearing once. The germline gives CDR1 SQVTM, CDR2 ANQGSEA. Trimming took 5 bases from V and 2 from J; bases not matched to a gene: 5. The CDR3 is 13 amino acids. The table lists this clonotype with a count of one. Its antigen is unidentified. The sequenced material came from sorted CD4+, CD8+, or CD8+CD57+ T cells (not recorded which) from PBMCs. The chain combines TRBV29-1 with TRBJ1-2, with 7 bases identical to TRBD1. The TCR sequence derives from a human donor in good health, serving as a control. CDR3 amino acids: CSVRDSQNYGYTF. The CDR3 DNA follows: TGCAGCGTTCGGGACAGCCAGAACTATGGCTACACCTTC.